A selection of T cell receptor beta chains follows, all from one sample in a study of shared clonotypes between healthy human individuals. TCRdb keeps only in-frame clones here, not all; method: immunoSEQ multiplex PCR. The sample shows more than 600,000 clones, under 95% of them seen only once. Sequencing was done on a sample of naive CD8+ T cells sorted from blood. The receptor source for this set is a man aged 25 to 40 in good health. Each CDR3 is given with its conserved first and last residue. Fields, in order: J gene, clone size, D gene, V gene, CDR3 protein, CDR3 DNA. The D gene is left open where the match is weak. Part of the rows lack a size; the others show once, few, many or a class for expanded clones.

TRBJ2-3	.	.	TRBV5-6	CASSLRGHSLTDTQYF	TGTGCCAGCAGCTTGCGCGGGCACAGTCTCACAGATACGCAGTATTTT
TRBJ2-2	.	.	TRBV7-9	CASSPTPGDTGELFF	TGTGCCAGCAGCCCTACACCGGGCGACACCGGGGAGCTGTTTTTT
TRBJ2-2	.	TRBD2	TRBV10-3	CAISAPELAGLNTGELFF	TGTGCCATCAGTGCCCCAGAACTAGCGGGATTGAACACCGGGGAGCTGTTTTTT
TRBJ1-5	.	.	TRBV27	CASSFNPRGSPQHF	TGTGCCAGCAGTTTTAATCCCCGGGGATCGCCCCAGCATTTT
TRBJ2-1	.	.	TRBV29-1	CSVAGSVTGEVYNEQFF	TGCAGCGTTGCCGGATCTGTAACCGGGGAGGTCTACAATGAGCAGTTCTTC
TRBJ2-1	.	TRBD2	TRBV27	CASSTRRGLADSYNEQFF	TGTGCCAGCAGTACCCGAAGGGGACTAGCGGACTCCTACAATGAGCAGTTCTTC
TRBJ2-5	.	.	TRBV27	CASSPTGVGWAQYF	TGTGCCAGCAGTCCTACGGGTGTCGGGTGGGCCCAGTACTTC
TRBJ2-1	.	.	TRBV7-8	CASSFGISYNEQFF	TGTGCCAGCAGCTTTGGAATAAGCTACAATGAGCAGTTCTTC
TRBJ1-4	.	.	TRBV4-1	CASSHPGRTAGEKLFF	TGCGCCAGCAGCCATCCCGGGCGAACCGCGGGTGAAAAACTGTTTTTT
TRBJ2-7	.	.	TRBV29-1	CSVVAGTQIYEQYF	TGCAGCGTTGTGGCAGGGACTCAAATTTACGAGCAGTACTTC
TRBJ2-7	.	.	TRBV29-1	CSVSDRSSSYEQYF	TGCAGCGTTTCCGACAGATCGAGCTCCTACGAGCAGTACTTC
TRBJ2-7	.	TRBD2	TRBV10-3	CAISEAFRLASYEQYF	TGTGCCATCAGTGAGGCTTTTAGACTAGCGAGCTACGAGCAGTACTTC
TRBJ2-7	.	.	TRBV10-3	CAIRTDSYEQYF	TGTGCCATCAGGACAGACTCCTACGAGCAGTACTTC
TRBJ2-1	.	TRBD2	TRBV14	CASSQEIAGVIEQFF	TGTGCCAGCAGCCAAGAAATAGCGGGAGTGATTGAGCAGTTCTTC
TRBJ1-1	many	.	TRBV21-1	CASSKGHTEAFF	TGTGCCAGCAGCAAGGGACACACTGAAGCTTTCTTT
TRBJ1-3	once	.	TRBV4-3	CASSQDGWGSGNTIYF	TGCGCCAGCAGCCAAGATGGTTGGGGCTCTGGAAACACCATATATTTT
TRBJ2-3	once	TRBD1	TRBV27	CASSFGQGATDTQYF	TGTGCCAGCAGTTTCGGACAGGGGGCCACAGATACGCAGTATTTT
TRBJ2-1	few	.	TRBV2	CASSELANEQFF	TGTGCCAGCAGTGAACTGGCCAATGAGCAGTTCTTC
TRBJ2-1	.	.	TRBV7-3	CASSLSGSTEQFF	TGTGCCAGCAGCTTATCCGGGAGTACAGAGCAGTTCTTC
TRBJ2-3	.	.	TRBV19	CASSIVARDLGDTQYF	TGTGCCAGTAGTATAGTGGCCCGGGACCTCGGGGATACGCAGTATTTT
TRBJ2-7	.	.	TRBV7-8	CASSLVASTYEQYF	TGTGCCAGCAGCTTAGTGGCTAGCACCTACGAGCAGTACTTC
TRBJ2-1	.	.	TRBV7-9	CASSYPGPKYNEQFF	TGTGCCAGCAGCTACCCGGGACCGAAATACAATGAGCAGTTCTTC
TRBJ2-5	.	TRBD2	TRBV15	CATSRDWLGTSGPQETQYF	TGTGCCACCAGCAGAGATTGGTTGGGGACTAGCGGCCCACAAGAGACCCAGTACTTC
TRBJ2-7	.	TRBD2	TRBV4-3	CASSQLISGSVTYEQYF	TGCGCCAGCAGCCAACTAATCAGCGGGAGCGTTACCTACGAGCAGTACTTC
TRBJ2-2	.	TRBD1	TRBV28	CASSFPSDRAHGELFF	TGTGCCAGCAGTTTCCCATCCGACAGGGCGCACGGGGAGCTGTTTTTT
TRBJ2-7	.	.	TRBV11-2	CASSLKRTYEQYF	TGTGCCAGCAGCTTAAAACGGACCTACGAGCAGTACTTC
TRBJ2-1	.	TRBD2	TRBV5-3	CARSLATSGRAPFF	TGTGCCAGAAGCTTGGCGACTAGCGGGAGGGCCCCGTTCTTC
TRBJ2-1	.	.	TRBV5-6	CASSLFGINEQFF	TGTGCCAGCAGCTTGTTCGGAATTAATGAGCAGTTCTTC
TRBJ2-5	.	.	TRBV7-9	CASSLIGKGAQETQYF	TGTGCCAGCAGCTTAATAGGGAAAGGGGCACAAGAGACCCAGTACTTC
TRBJ1-5	.	.	TRBV19	CASGEEGVQQPQHF	TGTGCCAGCGGGGAGGAGGGGGTTCAACAGCCCCAGCATTTT
TRBJ2-1	.	TRBD2	TRBV7-3	CASSSLASGRSEQFF	TGTGCCAGCAGTTCCCTCGCTAGCGGGAGATCTGAGCAGTTCTTC
TRBJ2-2	.	.	TRBV11-2	CASSLAIAGGGELFF	TGTGCCAGCAGCTTAGCGATTGCTGGGGGCGGGGAGCTGTTTTTT
TRBJ2-7	.	.	TRBV11-2	CASSLDHTYEQYF	TGTGCCAGCAGCTTAGATCACACCTACGAGCAGTACTTC
TRBJ2-1	.	.	TRBV10-3	CAISIDSNEQFF	TGTGCCATCAGTATCGACAGTAATGAGCAGTTCTTC
TRBJ1-4	.	.	TRBV28	CASRKDSMNEKLFF	TGTGCCAGTCGAAAGGACAGTATGAATGAAAAACTGTTTTTT
TRBJ2-7	.	TRBD2	TRBV7-2	CASSFRTSGYEQYF	TGTGCCAGCAGCTTCCGGACTAGCGGCTACGAGCAGTACTTC
TRBJ2-7	.	TRBD1	TRBV30	CAWQGQGAGEQYF	TGTGCCTGGCAGGGACAGGGGGCGGGCGAGCAGTACTTC
TRBJ2-2	once	.	TRBV5-4	CASSAEAGELFF	TGTGCCAGCAGCGCAGAAGCAGGGGAGCTGTTTTTT
TRBJ2-7	.	TRBD1	TRBV7-8	CASSLPGQGGEQYF	TGTGCCAGCAGCTTACCGGGACAGGGTGGAGAGCAGTACTTC
TRBJ2-7	once	TRBD2	TRBV11-2	CASSPRTSGLYEQYF	TGTGCCAGCAGCCCCAGGACTAGCGGGCTTTACGAGCAGTACTTC
TRBJ1-1	.	.	TRBV10-2	CASSESIGLNTEAFF	TGCGCCAGCAGTGAGTCGATAGGGTTGAACACTGAAGCTTTCTTT
TRBJ2-2	.	TRBD1	TRBV28	CASSQIGTANTGELFF	TGTGCCAGCAGCCAGATCGGGACAGCGAACACCGGGGAGCTGTTTTTT